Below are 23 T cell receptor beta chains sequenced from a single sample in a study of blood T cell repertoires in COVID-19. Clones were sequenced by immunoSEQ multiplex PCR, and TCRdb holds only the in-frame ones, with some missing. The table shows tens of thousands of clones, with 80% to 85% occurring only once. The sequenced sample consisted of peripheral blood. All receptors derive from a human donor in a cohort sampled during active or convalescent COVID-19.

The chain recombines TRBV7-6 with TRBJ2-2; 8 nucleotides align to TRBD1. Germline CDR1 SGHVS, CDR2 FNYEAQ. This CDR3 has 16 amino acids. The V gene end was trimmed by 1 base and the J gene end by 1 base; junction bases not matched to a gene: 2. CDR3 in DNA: TGTGCCAGCAGCTTAGAGGGGACAGGGAACACCGGGGAGCTGTTTTTT. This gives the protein CASSLEGTGNTGELFF.

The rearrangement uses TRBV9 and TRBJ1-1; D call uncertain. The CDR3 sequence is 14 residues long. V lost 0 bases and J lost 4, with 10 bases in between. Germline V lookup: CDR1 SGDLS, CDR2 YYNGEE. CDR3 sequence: CASSVDGSSTEAFF. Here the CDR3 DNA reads TGTGCCAGCAGCGTAGATGGTAGCAGCACTGAAGCTTTCTTT.

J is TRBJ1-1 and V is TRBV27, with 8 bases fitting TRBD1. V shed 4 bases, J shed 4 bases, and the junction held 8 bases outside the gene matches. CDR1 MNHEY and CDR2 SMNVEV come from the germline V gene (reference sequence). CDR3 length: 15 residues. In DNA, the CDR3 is TGTGCCAGCAGTTCCGGACAGGGCGGCGGCACTGAAGCTTTCTTT. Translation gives CASSSGQGGGTEAFF.

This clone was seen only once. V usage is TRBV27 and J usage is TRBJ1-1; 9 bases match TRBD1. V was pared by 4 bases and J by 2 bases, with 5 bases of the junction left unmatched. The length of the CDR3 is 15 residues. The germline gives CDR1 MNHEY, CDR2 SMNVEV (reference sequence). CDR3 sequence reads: CASSSGTGHNTEAFF. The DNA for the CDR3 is TGTGCCAGCAGTTCTGGGACAGGGCATAACACTGAAGCTTTCTTT.

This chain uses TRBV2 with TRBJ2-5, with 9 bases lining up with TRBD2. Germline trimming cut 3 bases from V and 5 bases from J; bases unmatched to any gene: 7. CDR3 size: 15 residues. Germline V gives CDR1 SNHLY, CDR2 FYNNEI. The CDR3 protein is CASSEFSSGGETQYF. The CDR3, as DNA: TGTGCCAGCAGTGAGTTTAGTAGCGGGGGTGAGACCCAGTACTTC. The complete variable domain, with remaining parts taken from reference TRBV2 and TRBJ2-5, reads EPEVTQTPSHQVTQMGQEVILRCVPISNHLYFYWYRQILGQKVEFLVSFYNNEISEKSEIFDDQFSVERPDGSNFTLKIRSTKLEDSAMYFCASSEFSSGGETQYFGPGTRLLVL.

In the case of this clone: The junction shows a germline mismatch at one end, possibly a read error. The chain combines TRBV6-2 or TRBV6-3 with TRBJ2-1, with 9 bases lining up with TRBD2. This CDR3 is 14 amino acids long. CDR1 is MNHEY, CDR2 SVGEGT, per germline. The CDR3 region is CASSYTHSAGGPLF. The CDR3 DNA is TGTGCCAGCAGTTACACACATTCCGCGGGGGGGCCCCTCTTC.

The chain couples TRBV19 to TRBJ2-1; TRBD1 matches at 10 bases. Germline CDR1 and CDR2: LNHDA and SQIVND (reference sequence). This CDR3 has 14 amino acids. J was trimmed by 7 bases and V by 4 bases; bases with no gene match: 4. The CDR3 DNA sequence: TGTGCCAGTAGTAAGGGGACAGGGGCAAATGAGCAGTTCTTC. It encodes CASSKGTGANEQFF.

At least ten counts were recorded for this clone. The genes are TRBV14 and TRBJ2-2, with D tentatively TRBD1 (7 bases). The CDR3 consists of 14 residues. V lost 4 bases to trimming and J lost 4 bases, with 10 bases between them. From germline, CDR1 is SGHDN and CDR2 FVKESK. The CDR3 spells CASSLQGGTGELFF. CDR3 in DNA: TGTGCCAGCAGCCTGCAGGGGGGCACCGGGGAGCTGTTTTTT.

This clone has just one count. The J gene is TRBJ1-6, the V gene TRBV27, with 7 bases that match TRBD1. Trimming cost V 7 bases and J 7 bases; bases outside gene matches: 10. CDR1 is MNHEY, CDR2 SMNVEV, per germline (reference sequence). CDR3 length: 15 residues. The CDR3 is CASNDDRAGNSPLHF. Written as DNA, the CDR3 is TGTGCCAGCAATGACGACAGGGCGGGCAATTCACCCCTCCACTTT.

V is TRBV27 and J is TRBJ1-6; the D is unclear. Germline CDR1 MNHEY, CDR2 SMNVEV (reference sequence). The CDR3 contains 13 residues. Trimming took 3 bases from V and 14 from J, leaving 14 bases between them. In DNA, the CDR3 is TGTGCCAGCAGTTTCGGCAGCGCAGCATCCCTCCACTTT. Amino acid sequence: CASSFGSAASLHF.

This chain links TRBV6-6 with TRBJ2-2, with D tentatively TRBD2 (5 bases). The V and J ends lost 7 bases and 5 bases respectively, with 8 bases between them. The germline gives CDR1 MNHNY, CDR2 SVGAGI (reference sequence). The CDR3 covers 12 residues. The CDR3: CASTQRTGELFF. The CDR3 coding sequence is TGTGCCAGCACCCAGCGGACCGGGGAGCTGTTTTTT.

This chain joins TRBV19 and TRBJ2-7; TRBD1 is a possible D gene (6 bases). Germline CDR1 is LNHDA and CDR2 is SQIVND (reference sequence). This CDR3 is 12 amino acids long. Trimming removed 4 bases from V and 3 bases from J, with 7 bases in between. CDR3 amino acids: CASSTDSYEQYF. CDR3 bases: TGTGCCAGTAGTACGGACAGCTACGAGCAGTACTTC.

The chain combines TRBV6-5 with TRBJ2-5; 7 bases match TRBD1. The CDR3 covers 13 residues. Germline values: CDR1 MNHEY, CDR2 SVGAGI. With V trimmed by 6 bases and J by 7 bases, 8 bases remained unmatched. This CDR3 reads CASSQQGSGTQYF. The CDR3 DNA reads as TGTGCCAGCAGCCAACAGGGGTCCGGGACCCAGTACTTC.

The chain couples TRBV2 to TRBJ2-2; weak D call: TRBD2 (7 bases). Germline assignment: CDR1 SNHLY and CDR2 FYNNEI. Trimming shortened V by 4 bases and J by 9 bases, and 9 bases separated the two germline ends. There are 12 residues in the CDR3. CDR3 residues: CASSGGGRELFF. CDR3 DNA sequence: TGTGCCAGCAGTGGCGGGGGCAGGGAGCTGTTTTTT.

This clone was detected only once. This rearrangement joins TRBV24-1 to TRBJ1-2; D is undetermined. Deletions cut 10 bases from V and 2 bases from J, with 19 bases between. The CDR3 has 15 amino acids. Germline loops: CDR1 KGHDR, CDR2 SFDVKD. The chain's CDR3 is CATLDRRGLNYGYTF. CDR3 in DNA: TGTGCCACGCTTGACCGCAGAGGATTAAACTATGGCTACACCTTC.

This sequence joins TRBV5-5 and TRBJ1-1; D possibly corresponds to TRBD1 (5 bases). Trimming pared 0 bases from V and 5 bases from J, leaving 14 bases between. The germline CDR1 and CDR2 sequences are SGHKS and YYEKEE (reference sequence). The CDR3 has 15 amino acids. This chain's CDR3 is CASSLVKEGRTEAFF. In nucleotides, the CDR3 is TGTGCCAGCAGCTTGGTGAAGGAGGGGAGAACTGAAGCTTTCTTT.

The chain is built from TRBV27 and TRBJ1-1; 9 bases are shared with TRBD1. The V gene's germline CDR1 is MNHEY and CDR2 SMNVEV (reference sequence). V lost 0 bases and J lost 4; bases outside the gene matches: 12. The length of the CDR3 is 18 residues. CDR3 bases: TGTGCCAGCAGTTTATCGGTGACAGGGGGTCAGTGGGGCACTGAAGCTTTCTTT. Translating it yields CASSLSVTGGQWGTEAFF.

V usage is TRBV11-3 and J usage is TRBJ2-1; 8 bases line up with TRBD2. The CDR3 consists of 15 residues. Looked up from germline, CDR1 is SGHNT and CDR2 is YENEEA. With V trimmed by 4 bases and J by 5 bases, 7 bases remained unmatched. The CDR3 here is CASSSLAGMNNEQFF. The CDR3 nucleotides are TGTGCCAGCAGCTCTTTAGCGGGGATGAACAATGAGCAGTTCTTC.

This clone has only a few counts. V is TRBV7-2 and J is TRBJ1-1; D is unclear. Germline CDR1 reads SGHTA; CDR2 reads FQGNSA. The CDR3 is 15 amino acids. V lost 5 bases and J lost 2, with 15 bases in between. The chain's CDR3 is CASSPWATGNTEAFF. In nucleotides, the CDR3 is TGTGCCAGCAGCCCCTGGGCCACGGGAAACACTGAAGCTTTCTTT.

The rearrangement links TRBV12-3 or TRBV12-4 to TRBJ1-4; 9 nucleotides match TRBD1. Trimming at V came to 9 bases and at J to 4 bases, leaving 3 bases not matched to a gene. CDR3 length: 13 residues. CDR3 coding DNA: TGTGCCAGTAGACAGGGGGTTAATGAAAAACTGTTTTTT. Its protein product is CASRQGVNEKLFF.

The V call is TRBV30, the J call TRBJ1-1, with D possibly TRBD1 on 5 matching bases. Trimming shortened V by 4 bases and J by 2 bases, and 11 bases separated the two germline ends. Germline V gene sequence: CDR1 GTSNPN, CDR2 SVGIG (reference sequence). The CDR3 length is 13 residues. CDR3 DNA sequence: TGTGCCTGGACCCAGGGTGCCAACACTGAAGCTTTCTTT. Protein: CAWTQGANTEAFF. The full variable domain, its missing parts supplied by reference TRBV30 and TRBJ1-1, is SQTIHQWPATLVQPVGSPLSLECTVEGTSNPNLYWYRQAAGRGLQLLFYSVGIGQISSEVPQNLSASRPQDRQFILSSKKLLLSDSGFYLCAWTQGANTEAFFGQGTRLTVV.

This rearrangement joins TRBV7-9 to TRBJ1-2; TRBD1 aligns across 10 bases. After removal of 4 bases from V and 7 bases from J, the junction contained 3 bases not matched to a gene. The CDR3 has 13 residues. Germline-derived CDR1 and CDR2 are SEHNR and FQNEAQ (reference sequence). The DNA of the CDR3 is TGTGCCAGCAGCTCGCGGACAGGGGGTGGCTACACCTTC. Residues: CASSSRTGGGYTF.

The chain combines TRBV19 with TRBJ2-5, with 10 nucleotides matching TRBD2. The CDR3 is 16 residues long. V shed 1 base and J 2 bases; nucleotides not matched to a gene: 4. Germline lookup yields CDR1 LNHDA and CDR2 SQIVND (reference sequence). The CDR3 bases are TGTGCCAGTAGTATAGTCTCTAGCGGGGGTCAAGAGACCCAGTACTTC. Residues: CASSIVSSGGQETQYF.